This is a list of T cell receptor beta chains from one sample in a study of T cell responses to AZD1222 COVID-19 vaccine. Sequencing used immunoSEQ multiplex PCR; TCRdb keeps in-frame clones, though not all of them. Of about 150,000 clones in the sample, around 90% were seen once. The material was peripheral blood, obtained 28 days after the second dose of the MenACWY control vaccine. These receptors originate from an adult who received the MenACWY meningococcal vaccine as a control. CDR3s include the opening cysteine and the closing phenylalanine or tryptophan. The order of the fields is D gene, V gene, J gene, clone size, CDR3 DNA, CDR3 protein. The D gene is left open where the match is weak. Only some rows state a clone size, as once, few, many or a class for expanded clones.

NA	TRBV2	TRBJ1-3	NA	TGTGCCAGCAGTCTAGACAGGTACTCTGGAAACACCATATATTTT	CASSLDRYSGNTIYF
TRBD2	TRBV5-4	TRBJ2-1	NA	TGTGCCAGCAGCCCGGGAGGGGGGCTTGACAATGAGCAGTTCTTC	CASSPGGGLDNEQFF
TRBD2	TRBV24-1	TRBJ2-1	NA	TGTGCCACCAGTGATCCGACTAGCGGGAGGAGCTATGAGCAGTTCTTC	CATSDPTSGRSYEQFF
NA	TRBV5-8	TRBJ1-2	NA	TGTGCCAGCAGCTTGCGAACATCCTATGGCTACACCTTC	CASSLRTSYGYTF
TRBD2	TRBV5-1	TRBJ2-5	NA	TGCGCCAGCAGGACTACCGGGACTAGCCGAGAGACCCAGTACTTC	CASRTTGTSRETQYF
NA	TRBV12-5	TRBJ2-3	NA	TGTGCTAGTGGTTTGGTCCCGAACGGAGTTCTTAACACAGATACGCAGTATTTT	CASGLVPNGVLNTDTQYF
NA	TRBV6-5	TRBJ2-5	NA	TGTGCCAGCAGTTACGGGGCCTCAGAGGAGGAGACCCAGTACTTC	CASSYGASEEETQYF
NA	TRBV7-2	TRBJ1-4	NA	TGTGCCAGCAGCTTAACAAGTCGAGGCGAAAAACTGTTTTTT	CASSLTSRGEKLFF
NA	TRBV30	TRBJ1-5	NA	TGTGCCTGGAGTAATGGGTATCAGCCCCAGCATTTT	CAWSNGYQPQHF
NA	TRBV10-3	TRBJ1-2	NA	TGTGCCATCAGGGGGGGCAGGCCTGATGGTGGCTACACCTTC	CAIRGGRPDGGYTF
NA	TRBV27	TRBJ1-5	NA	TGTGCCAGCAGTCAGGGCAATCAGCCCCAGCATTTT	CASSQGNQPQHF
TRBD2	TRBV5-4	TRBJ2-4	once	TGTGCCAGCAGCTTGTCGCGGGAGGGCAACATTCAGTACTTC	CASSLSREGNIQYF
NA	TRBV5-1	TRBJ1-1	NA	TGCGCCAGCAGCTTGGGCGTGTTGAGCACTGAAGCTTTCTTT	CASSLGVLSTEAFF
TRBD1	TRBV3-1/TRBV3-2	TRBJ1-1	NA	TGTGCCAGCAGCCTAGACAGGGGACCTGAAGCTTTCTTT	CASSLDRGPEAFF
NA	TRBV9	TRBJ2-3	NA	TGTGCCAGCAGCGTAGTCCCCAACACAGATACGCAGTATTTT	CASSVVPNTDTQYF
TRBD1	TRBV19	TRBJ1-5	NA	TGTGCCAGTATCCCAGCACCGGGACAGGGCAATCAGCCCCAGCATTTT	CASIPAPGQGNQPQHF
NA	TRBV29-1	TRBJ2-1	NA	TGCAGCGTTGGAGGACCTGATGAGCAGTTCTTC	CSVGGPDEQFF
NA	TRBV30	TRBJ1-2	NA	TGTGCCTGGAGTGTGGGGGCCGAGGGCTACACCTTC	CAWSVGAEGYTF
NA	TRBV7-3	TRBJ2-5	NA	TGTGCCAGCAGCTTTAACCGGGGGGAGACCCAGTACTTC	CASSFNRGETQYF
NA	TRBV7-8	TRBJ1-1	once	TGTGCCAGCAGCTTAGTGGGGTCAGGGAGAAGAGAAACTGAAGCTTTCTTT	CASSLVGSGRRETEAFF
NA	TRBV7-8	TRBJ1-3	NA	TGTGCCAGGCGGGCAGCCTCTGGAAACACCATATATTTT	CARRAASGNTIYF
NA	TRBV24-1	TRBJ2-2	NA	TGTGCCACCAGTGAATACGGCAGGGGAAGGAACACCGGGGAGCTGTTTTTT	CATSEYGRGRNTGELFF
TRBD2	TRBV5-1	TRBJ2-7	NA	TGCGCCAGCAGCTTCTCCGGGGGGGCGGGGGAGCAGTACTTC	CASSFSGGAGEQYF
NA	TRBV5-1	TRBJ2-1	NA	TGCGCCAGCAGCTTGGAATTGGTACGGGGGAATGAGCAGTTCTTC	CASSLELVRGNEQFF
TRBD1	TRBV19	TRBJ2-7	NA	TGTGCCAGTAGGACACGTGGGACAGGGACGTACGAGCAGTACTTC	CASRTRGTGTYEQYF
TRBD1	TRBV30	TRBJ2-7	NA	TGTGCCTGCCGCTTGGGGTCAGGGGGCTACGAGCAGTACTTC	CACRLGSGGYEQYF
NA	TRBV7-3	TRBJ1-1	NA	TGTGCCAGCAGCTTCTCTGGGAACACTGAAGCTTTCTTT	CASSFSGNTEAFF
TRBD2	TRBV20-1	TRBJ2-1	NA	TGCAGTGCGAGTCTAGCGGGAGGGCCCAGTGAGCAGTTCTTC	CSASLAGGPSEQFF
NA	TRBV7-9	TRBJ1-6	NA	TGTGCCAGCAGCTGGGTGGGTTCACCCCTCCACTTT	CASSWVGSPLHF
NA	TRBV10-3	TRBJ2-5	NA	TGTGCCATCAGTGAACAGAACCTAGGGACCCAGTACTTC	CAISEQNLGTQYF
TRBD1	TRBV5-4	TRBJ2-7	few	TGTGCCAGCAGCTGGGGACAGGGGAACGAGCAGTACTTC	CASSWGQGNEQYF
NA	TRBV28	TRBJ2-7	once	TGTGCCAGCACTTCACCCTCCCCGGGACACGAGCAGTACTTC	CASTSPSPGHEQYF
NA	TRBV11-1	TRBJ1-4	NA	TGTGCCAGCAGCGCCTCCCCAGGGAGGGGAGAAAAACTGTTTTTT	CASSASPGRGEKLFF
NA	TRBV30	TRBJ1-1	NA	TGTGCCTGGAGTGCACAGGGGAACACTGAAGCTTTCTTT	CAWSAQGNTEAFF
NA	TRBV7-3	TRBJ2-1	NA	TGTGCCAGCAGCTCGCCAGGGTACTACAATGAGCAGTTCTTC	CASSSPGYYNEQFF
NA	TRBV9	TRBJ2-5	NA	TGTGCCAGCAGCGTTCATAGGACAGCGGGAGAGACCCAGTACTTC	CASSVHRTAGETQYF
NA	TRBV27	TRBJ2-3	NA	TGTGCCAGCAGTGATCAAACCGGGACGCTCCGCACAGATACGCAGTATTTT	CASSDQTGTLRTDTQYF
NA	TRBV9	TRBJ1-2	NA	TGTGCCAGCAGCGAGGGGAGAGACAGCTATGGCTACACCTTC	CASSEGRDSYGYTF
NA	TRBV20-1	TRBJ1-2	NA	TGCAGTGCTTGGAACAGGGAGGGCTACACCTTC	CSAWNREGYTF
NA	TRBV15	TRBJ1-5	NA	TGTGCCACCAGCAGAGTCGTCAGGGTATGGGCTTATAGCAATCAGCCCCAGCATTTT	CATSRVVRVWAYSNQPQHF
NA	TRBV18	TRBJ1-5	NA	TGTGCCAGCTCACCGGGGGCGGTCCCGAGCAATCAGCCCCAGCATTTT	CASSPGAVPSNQPQHF
NA	TRBV6-6	TRBJ2-7	NA	TGTGCCAGCAGTTTTTTCCGCGACGAGCAGTACTTC	CASSFFRDEQYF
NA	TRBV21-1	TRBJ2-1	once	TGTGCCAGCAGCAAAGTTGGGAACGCGGGAGGGCCCGGTAGGAATGAGCAGTTCTTC	CASSKVGNAGGPGRNEQFF
TRBD1	TRBV12-3/TRBV12-4	TRBJ1-6	NA	TGTGCCAGCAGTTCCGGACAGGGCGCACCCCTCCACTTT	CASSSGQGAPLHF
NA	TRBV7-7	TRBJ1-1	once	TGTGCTAGCAGTCCATTTGGAGGCAACACTGAAGCTTTCTTT	CASSPFGGNTEAFF
NA	TRBV18	TRBJ1-6	NA	TGTGCCAGCTCACCACAGCGGCAGGCGAAAGGGGAAAATTCACCCCTCCACTTT	CASSPQRQAKGENSPLHF
NA	TRBV3-1/TRBV3-2	TRBJ1-3	NA	TGTGCCAGCAGCCACATCACCCTTACAGGGAGGGGAAACACCATATATTTT	CASSHITLTGRGNTIYF